The 8 T cell receptor beta chains listed next were all sequenced from one sample in a study of glioma-infiltrating T cells. Using RNA template, CDR3s of TCR alpha and beta were amplified with iRepertoire arm-PCR. TCRdb re-analysed the multiplex PCR reads in MiXCR, keeping a single row per CDR3 protein. This sample carries roughly 200,000 distinct CDR3 sequences, around 30% of them seen once, and the ten largest clones take roughly a fifth. Sequenced sample: glioma tissue, nonneoplastic brain tissue, or PBMCs (not recorded which). Receptors originate from a human donor with low-grade glioma or glioblastoma, undergoing nonglioma brain surgery, or in good health (not recorded which).

This clonotype was seen many times. CDR3 sequence (DNA): TGTGCCAGCGGCCCTACCGGGACAACTTACGAGCAGTACTTC. The encoded protein is CASGPTGTTYEQYF. The chain couples TRBV6-1 to TRBJ2-7; tentative D call: TRBD1 (6 bases). CDR1 and CDR2 (germline): MNHNS, SASEGT. The V and J ends lost 8 bases and 4 bases respectively, with 18 bases between them. The CDR3 has 14 amino acids.

The gene calls are TRBV7-9 and TRBJ2-7; 14 bases are shared with TRBD2. The CDR3 is 18 residues long. Germline lookup yields CDR1 SEHNR and CDR2 FQNEAQ (reference sequence). Trimming removed 1 base from V and 6 bases from J; junction bases left unmatched: 11. The CDR3: CASSLGRPPGLAGVEQYF. CDR3 DNA: TGTGCCAGCAGCTTAGGCCGTCCACCGGGACTAGCGGGAGTCGAGCAGTACTTC.

The rearrangement joins TRBV20-1 to TRBJ1-1, with 7 bases that match TRBD1. CDR3 length: 16 amino acids. J lost 2 bases, V lost 3 bases, and 12 bases had no gene match. Germline CDR1 reads DFQATT; CDR2 reads SNEGSKA (reference sequence). The CDR3 DNA sequence: TGCAGTGCTAGGGAAGGACAGGAGGCCGGAAACACTGAAGCTTTCTTT. It translates to CSAREGQEAGNTEAFF.

Notes on this clonotype: A much bigger clone sits one base away, suggesting this may be a read error. This chain connects TRBV12-3 or TRBV12-4 to TRBJ2-1; D is perhaps TRBD2 (5 bases). V dropped 7 bases and J dropped 9 bases, with 16 bases sitting between them. This CDR3 comprises 13 residues. CDR3 sequence: CASNLASRSEQFF. The CDR3 DNA follows: TGTGCCAGCAACCTAGCCTCCCGCAGTGAGCAGTTCTTC.

DNA of the CDR3: TGCAGCGTTGACATACCGGGACAGGGACGAGAGACCCAGTACTTC. It encodes CSVDIPGQGRETQYF. This chain connects TRBV29-1 to TRBJ2-5; 9 bases are shared with TRBD1. V lost 3 bases to trimming and J lost 4 bases; unmatched junction nucleotides: 9. This CDR3 has 15 amino acids. Germline V gives CDR1 SQVTM, CDR2 ANQGSEA.

This clonotype was detected only a few times. CDR3 protein: CASSLPIQTGDQDTQYF. The CDR3 bases are TGTGCCAGCAGCCTGCCAATCCAGACAGGAGATCAGGATACGCAGTATTTT. The chain combines TRBV11-2 with TRBJ2-3; maybe TRBD1 (6 bases). Deletions cut 5 bases from V and 6 bases from J, with 24 bases between. Germline lookup yields CDR1 SGHAT and CDR2 FQNNGV. The CDR3 is 17 amino acids.

The chain combines TRBV6-1 with TRBJ1-1; TRBD1 is a possible D gene (5 bases). This CDR3 contains 18 residues. Germline V gene data show CDR1 as MNHNS and CDR2 as SASEGT. V lost 2 bases, J lost 6 bases, and 25 bases lay in between. CDR3 residues: CASSENAGGAGIVAEAFF. CDR3 nucleotide sequence: TGTGCCAGCAGTGAAAACGCGGGAGGGGCAGGCATCGTCGCTGAAGCTTTCTTT.

This clonotype was observed a handful of times. The rearrangement joins TRBV29-1 to TRBJ2-2; tentatively, D is TRBD1 (6 bases). Looked up from germline, CDR1 is SQVTM and CDR2 is ANQGSEA. There are 13 residues in the CDR3. The CDR3 is CSLPGHSPGELFF. The CDR3 DNA is TGCAGTCTTCCGGGACACTCGCCCGGGGAGCTGTTTTTT.